This TCR beta chain stems from a study of shared clonotypes between healthy human individuals. Terminally differentiated effector memory CD45RA+ cells were excluded by CCR7 positive selection of CD45RO-negative cells. The study enrolled healthy HIV-negative adults without recent acute infections or vaccinations as donors. Notes on this clone: Other DNA sequences from this sample encode an identical CDR3 as well.

Once extracted for a subset, genomic DNA was divided evenly among several immunoSEQ plates. This table comes from immunoSEQ multiplex PCR, and its TCRdb copy is limited to in-frame clones, with some not included. The sample includes some 2 million clones, about 95% of them seen just once. Trimming took off 6 bases at V and 5 bases at J, with 10 bases between the two ends. Germline V gene lookup returns CDR1 SEHNR and CDR2 FQNEAQ (reference sequence). The CDR3 is 12 amino acids. This clonotype was obtained from a man aged 18 to 35 in good health. Material for sequencing was naive CD8+ T cells sorted from blood. V and J are TRBV7-9 and TRBJ1-1, with TRBD1 as a possible D gene (6 bases). CDR3 amino acids: CASSQGGTEAFF. The CDR3 region has the DNA TGTGCCAGCAGTCAAGGGGGGACTGAAGCTTTCTTT.